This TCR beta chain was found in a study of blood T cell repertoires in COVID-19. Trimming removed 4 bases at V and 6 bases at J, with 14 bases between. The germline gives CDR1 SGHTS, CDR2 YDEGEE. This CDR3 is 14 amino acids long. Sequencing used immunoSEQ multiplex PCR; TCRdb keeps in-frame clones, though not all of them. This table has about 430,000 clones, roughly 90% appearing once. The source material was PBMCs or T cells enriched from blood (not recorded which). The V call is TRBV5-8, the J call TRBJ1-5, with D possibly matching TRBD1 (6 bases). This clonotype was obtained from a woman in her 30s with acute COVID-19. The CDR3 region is CASSITGSGQPQHF. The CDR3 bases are TGTGCCAGCAGCATTACAGGGTCCGGTCAGCCCCAGCATTTT.